This section outlines one TCR beta chain sequence together with its context. The CDR3 sequence is 13 residues long. The V gene lost 3 bases and the J gene lost 6 bases, with 11 bases spanning the gap. Germline V gives CDR1 ENHRY, CDR2 SYGVKD. This specimen comes from a study of long-term antiretroviral therapy in people with HIV. Running of the v3.0 immunoSEQ assay took place at survey level. Sequencing was performed with immunoSEQ multiplex PCR; in TCRdb, only in-frame clones are kept and a portion is missing. Of over 25,000 clones listed, about 93% are singletons. The TCR was taken from a man between 40 and 49 years old with HIV. The sequenced sample was unsorted PBMCs, obtained 6.2 years after starting antiretroviral therapy. This rearrangement joins TRBV10-3 to TRBJ1-2; no reliable D call. The CDR3 DNA follows: TGTGCCATCAGTGAAAAGGGTATGGATGGCTACACCTTC. It encodes CAISEKGMDGYTF.